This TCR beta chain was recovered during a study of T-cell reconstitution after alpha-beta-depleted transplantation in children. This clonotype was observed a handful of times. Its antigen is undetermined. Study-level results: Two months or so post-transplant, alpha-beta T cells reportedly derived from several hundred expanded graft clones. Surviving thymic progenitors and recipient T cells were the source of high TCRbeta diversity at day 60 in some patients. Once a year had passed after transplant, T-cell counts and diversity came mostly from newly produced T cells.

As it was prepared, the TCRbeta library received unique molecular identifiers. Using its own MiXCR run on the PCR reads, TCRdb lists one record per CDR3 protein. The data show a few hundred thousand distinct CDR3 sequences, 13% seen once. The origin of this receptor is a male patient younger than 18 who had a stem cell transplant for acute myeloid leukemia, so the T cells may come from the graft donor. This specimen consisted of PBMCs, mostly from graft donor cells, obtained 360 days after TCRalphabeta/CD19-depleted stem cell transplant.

DNA for the CDR3: TGTGCCTGGAGTCCTCTCCCGAGGGATTCGGATGAAAAACTGTTTTTT. The encoded protein is CAWSPLPRDSDEKLFF. The chain joins TRBV30 to TRBJ1-4; the D is unclear. Deletions cut 2 bases from V and 6 bases from J, with 19 bases between. Germline CDR1 and CDR2: GTSNPN and SVGIG (reference sequence). The CDR3 extends over 16 amino acids.